The table lists the clone carrying this TCR beta chain with a count of one. Its specificity is not known. This CDR3 is built from 15 residues. From germline, CDR1 is SNHLY and CDR2 FYNNEI. Trimming took 3 bases from V and 0 from J, leaving 9 bases between them. Only Caucasian adults living in Nashville, Tennessee made up the donor group. The data are from a study of shared clonotypes between healthy human individuals. Whole-study results and caveats: Owing to a small donor count, the genetic and exposure-history diversity represented was limited.

The authors sequenced unsorted PBMC DNA on ten immunoSEQ deep assay plates. Clones were read by immunoSEQ multiplex PCR, and TCRdb kept only the in-frame ones, dropping some. The sample includes about 490,000 clones, 70% to 80% of them seen just once. This rearrangement joins TRBV2 to TRBJ1-5, with a tentative D call TRBD1 (6 bases). The specimen was PBMCs. The source is a woman between 40 and 55 years old in good health. Some clones in this sample may be carry-over from other donors' samples. CDR3 bases: TGTGCCAGCAGTGATCAGGGGCTTAGCAATCAGCCCCAGCATTTT. Protein sequence: CASSDQGLSNQPQHF.